This T cell receptor beta chain derives from a study of beta chain features in type 1 diabetes. The study's findings and limits: TCRB rearrangement may or may not be influenced by HLA type; here this remained unresolved.

Isolated RNA was reverse transcribed in full, so expressed TCRB transcripts were sequenced. Sequencing used immunoSEQ multiplex PCR; TCRdb keeps in-frame clones, though not all of them. The sample gives some 500,000 clones, about an eighth of which show up once; 0.035% to 0.05% is in the top ten. For this clone: Antigen specificity is unknown.

The receptor comes from a woman younger than 30 in good health. Sequenced: naive CD4+ T cells from blood.

The CDR3 DNA sequence: TGCGCCAGCAGGGGATGGAGGGAGGTGGACACTGAAGCTTTCTTT. Its protein product is CASRGWREVDTEAFF. This chain joins TRBV5-1 and TRBJ1-1, with D unresolved. The CDR3 has 15 amino acids. The V end was cut by 5 bases, the J end by 3 bases, with 17 bases between. The germline V gene encodes CDR1 SGHRS and CDR2 YFSETQ.